Listed below are T cell receptor beta chains from one sample, sequenced in a study of blood T cells in healthy people across ages. Each CDR3 protein gets one entry after TCRdb re-called the 5' RACE reads with MiXCR. The table shows 1.8 million or so distinct CDR3 sequences, with 39% occurring only once. Sequencing was done on a sample of blood. The receptors were gathered from a human donor in good health. Both conserved end residues are part of each CDR3. Fields, in order: clone size, J gene, D gene, V gene, CDR3 protein, CDR3 DNA. The D gene is left open where the match is weak. Only some rows state a clone size, as once, few, many or a class for expanded clones.

abundance: few; j_gene: TRBJ2-7; d_gene: TRBD1; v_gene: TRBV7-3; CDR3aa: CASSLSPGTGDYEQYF; CDR3nt: TGTGCCAGCAGTTTATCCCCCGGGACAGGGGACTACGAGCAGTACTTC
abundance: -; j_gene: TRBJ1-2; d_gene: -; v_gene: TRBV20-1; CDR3aa: CSAREGEWGHGYTF; CDR3nt: TGCAGTGCTAGAGAAGGAGAGTGGGGGCATGGCTACACCTTC
abundance: -; j_gene: TRBJ2-7; d_gene: -; v_gene: TRBV7-2; CDR3aa: CASSRGWSYEQYF; CDR3nt: TGTGCCAGCAGCAGGGGATGGTCCTACGAGCAGTACTTC
abundance: once; j_gene: TRBJ2-1; d_gene: TRBD1; v_gene: TRBV18; CDR3aa: CASSTGQGGEQFF; CDR3nt: TGTGCCAGCTCAACAGGACAGGGGGGCGAGCAGTTCTTT
abundance: few; j_gene: TRBJ2-3; d_gene: TRBD2; v_gene: TRBV4-3; CDR3aa: CASSQDRWRASGGADTQYF; CDR3nt: TGCGCCAGCAGCCAAGATAGATGGCGGGCTAGCGGGGGGGCAGATACGCAGTATTTT
abundance: few; j_gene: TRBJ2-7; d_gene: -; v_gene: TRBV2; CDR3aa: CASSELTTDSEQYF; CDR3nt: TGTGCCAGCAGTGAATTAACGACGGACTCCGAGCAGTACTTC
abundance: once; j_gene: TRBJ2-2; d_gene: TRBD1; v_gene: TRBV11-1; CDR3aa: CASSFLPHGTGIIGELFF; CDR3nt: TGTGCCAGCAGCTTCTTACCCCACGGGACAGGGATTATCGGGGAGCTGTTTTTT
abundance: -; j_gene: TRBJ1-2; d_gene: -; v_gene: TRBV4-2; CDR3aa: CVSSQGSQWSETGMAGYGYTF; CDR3nt: TGTGTCAGCAGCCAAGGGTCCCAGTGGAGCGAAACAGGGATGGCGGGCTATGGCTACACCTTC
abundance: few; j_gene: TRBJ2-1; d_gene: TRBD2; v_gene: TRBV20-1; CDR3aa: CSANTGLAGWYNEQFF; CDR3nt: TGCAGTGCCAACACCGGACTAGCGGGGTGGTACAATGAGCAGTTCTTC
abundance: once; j_gene: TRBJ1-5; d_gene: TRBD1; v_gene: TRBV6-5; CDR3aa: CASSTRQGLNQPQHF; CDR3nt: TGTGCCAGCAGCACGAGACAGGGCCTAAATCAGCCCCAGCATTTT
abundance: -; j_gene: TRBJ1-2; d_gene: TRBD1; v_gene: TRBV20-1; CDR3aa: CSARDRAGGKYDRYGYTF; CDR3nt: TGCAGTGCTAGAGATCGGGCAGGGGGGAAGTACGATCGCTATGGCTACACCTTC
abundance: few; j_gene: TRBJ2-1; d_gene: TRBD2; v_gene: TRBV4-2; CDR3aa: CASSTHLSGTSGGYNEQFF; CDR3nt: TGTGCCAGCAGCACTCACCTCTCTGGGACTAGCGGGGGATACAATGAGCAGTTCTTC
abundance: -; j_gene: TRBJ2-5; d_gene: -; v_gene: TRBV12-3/TRBV12-4; CDR3aa: CASSFSLPQETQYF; CDR3nt: TGTGCCAGCAGTTTCTCCCTACCGCAAGAGACCCAGTACTTC
abundance: -; j_gene: TRBJ1-1; d_gene: -; v_gene: TRBV6-1; CDR3aa: CASSERGVRAEAFF; CDR3nt: TGTGCCAGCAGTGAAAGGGGGGTTAGGGCTGAAGCTTTCTTT
abundance: -; j_gene: TRBJ2-5; d_gene: -; v_gene: TRBV10-3; CDR3aa: CAIASSWGSGETQYF; CDR3nt: TGTGCCATCGCCTCCAGTTGGGGGTCCGGGGAGACCCAGTACTTC
abundance: -; j_gene: TRBJ2-4; d_gene: -; v_gene: TRBV6-5; CDR3aa: CASTSKRQTLQQYF; CDR3nt: TGTGCCAGCACCTCGAAAAGACAAACACTTCAGCAGTACTTC
abundance: few; j_gene: TRBJ2-7; d_gene: -; v_gene: TRBV5-1; CDR3aa: CASNWGAGASYEQYF; CDR3nt: TGCGCCAGCAACTGGGGGGCAGGGGCTTCCTACGAGCAGTACTTC
abundance: -; j_gene: TRBJ2-3; d_gene: -; v_gene: TRBV12-3/TRBV12-4; CDR3aa: CASSLGLGFTDTQYF; CDR3nt: TGTGCCAGCAGTCTGGGGTTGGGGTTCACAGATACGCAGTATTTT
abundance: -; j_gene: TRBJ2-3; d_gene: -; v_gene: TRBV2; CDR3aa: CASSERLGSTDTQYF; CDR3nt: TGTGCCAGCAGTGAAAGGCTAGGTAGCACAGATACGCAGTATTTT
abundance: few; j_gene: TRBJ2-4; d_gene: TRBD1; v_gene: TRBV5-1; CDR3aa: CASSSTSPGTGAGSKNIQYF; CDR3nt: TGCGCCAGCAGCTCGACAAGTCCCGGGACAGGGGCCGGGTCCAAAAACATTCAGTACTTC
abundance: few; j_gene: TRBJ2-6; d_gene: -; v_gene: TRBV29-1; CDR3aa: CSVELSGGANVLTF; CDR3nt: TGCAGCGTTGAATTGAGTGGTGGGGCCAACGTCCTGACTTTC
abundance: -; j_gene: TRBJ2-7; d_gene: -; v_gene: TRBV13; CDR3aa: CASSPRLGDEQYF; CDR3nt: TGTGCCAGCAGCCCCCGCTTGGGGGACGAGCAGTACTTC
abundance: -; j_gene: TRBJ1-2; d_gene: -; v_gene: TRBV29-1; CDR3aa: CSVVGDYGYTF; CDR3nt: TGCAGCGTTGTAGGCGACTATGGCTACACCTTC
abundance: -; j_gene: TRBJ2-7; d_gene: -; v_gene: TRBV2; CDR3aa: CATLDGNSYEQYF; CDR3nt: TGTGCCACCCTTGACGGTAACTCCTACGAGCAGTACTTC
abundance: -; j_gene: TRBJ2-1; d_gene: -; v_gene: TRBV28; CDR3aa: CASTTHPDYNEQFF; CDR3nt: TGTGCCAGCACCACCCATCCGGACTACAATGAGCAGTTCTTC
abundance: few; j_gene: TRBJ2-1; d_gene: -; v_gene: TRBV30; CDR3aa: CAWRLRGQETQFF; CDR3nt: TGTGCCTGGAGACTTCGGGGGCAAGAGACCCAGTTCTTC
abundance: few; j_gene: TRBJ2-7; d_gene: TRBD2; v_gene: TRBV28; CDR3aa: CASSLGTGLHYEQYF; CDR3nt: TGTGCCAGCAGTTTAGGGACGGGACTACACTACGAGCAGTACTTC
abundance: few; j_gene: TRBJ2-3; d_gene: TRBD2; v_gene: TRBV6-4; CDR3aa: CASSDLADTDTQYF; CDR3nt: TGTGCCAGCAGTGACCTAGCGGACACAGATACGCAGTATTTT
abundance: few; j_gene: TRBJ2-1; d_gene: TRBD1; v_gene: TRBV15; CDR3aa: CATSPLAQGANEQFF; CDR3nt: TGTGCCACCAGCCCTTTGGCGCAGGGGGCAAATGAGCAGTTCTTC
abundance: -; j_gene: TRBJ2-4; d_gene: -; v_gene: TRBV5-5; CDR3aa: CASSFGAPAKNIQYF; CDR3nt: TGTGCCAGCAGCTTCGGTGCCCCCGCCAAAAACATTCAGTACTTC
abundance: many; j_gene: TRBJ1-2; d_gene: -; v_gene: TRBV7-2; CDR3aa: CASSLDRSGYTF; CDR3nt: TGTGCCAGCAGCTTAGACAGGTCTGGCTACACCTTC
abundance: once; j_gene: TRBJ2-3; d_gene: TRBD1; v_gene: TRBV2; CDR3aa: CASSANRGQDTQCF; CDR3nt: TGTGCCAGCAGTGCGAATCGGGGACAGGATACGCAGTGTTTT
abundance: once; j_gene: TRBJ1-6; d_gene: TRBD1; v_gene: TRBV30; CDR3aa: CAWSAAGTGKSPLHF; CDR3nt: TGTGCCTGGAGCGCAGCGGGGACAGGGAAATCACCCCTCCACTTT
abundance: few; j_gene: TRBJ2-1; d_gene: -; v_gene: TRBV13; CDR3aa: CASSDLQGDSSIFEQFF; CDR3nt: TGTGCCAGCAGCGATCTACAGGGTGATTCCTCTATTTTTGAGCAGTTCTTC
abundance: few; j_gene: TRBJ1-5; d_gene: -; v_gene: TRBV12-3/TRBV12-4; CDR3aa: CASSLRAVGGNQPQHF; CDR3nt: TGTGCCAGCAGTTTAAGGGCGGTAGGAGGCAATCAGCCCCAGCATTTT
abundance: few; j_gene: TRBJ2-1; d_gene: TRBD1; v_gene: TRBV6-1; CDR3aa: CASSLFNPGTGGNEQFF; CDR3nt: TGTGCCAGCAGCCTTTTCAATCCCGGGACAGGGGGGAATGAGCAGTTCTTC
abundance: -; j_gene: TRBJ2-1; d_gene: -; v_gene: TRBV6-2/TRBV6-3; CDR3aa: CASREQNEQFF; CDR3nt: TGTGCCAGCAGAGAGCAGAATGAGCAGTTCTTC
abundance: -; j_gene: TRBJ1-1; d_gene: -; v_gene: TRBV5-1; CDR3aa: CASSGEEAEAFF; CDR3nt: TGCGCCAGCAGCGGTGAAGAGGCTGAAGCTTTCTTT
abundance: few; j_gene: TRBJ2-3; d_gene: -; v_gene: TRBV4-1; CDR3aa: CASSPAKRFGTDTQYF; CDR3nt: TGCGCCAGCAGCCCGGCCAAGAGATTTGGCACAGATACGCAGTATTTT
abundance: -; j_gene: TRBJ1-5; d_gene: TRBD1; v_gene: TRBV12-3/TRBV12-4; CDR3aa: CASSFGQGQQPQHF; CDR3nt: TGTGCCAGCAGTTTTGGACAGGGTCAACAGCCCCAGCATTTT
abundance: -; j_gene: TRBJ2-4; d_gene: TRBD1; v_gene: TRBV6-1; CDR3aa: CASSPRQGVQAKNIQYF; CDR3nt: TGTGCCAGCAGTCCCCGACAGGGGGTACAAGCCAAAAACATTCAGTACTTC
abundance: many; j_gene: TRBJ1-1; d_gene: -; v_gene: TRBV6-2/TRBV6-3; CDR3aa: CASSYYTEAFF; CDR3nt: TGTGCCAGCAGTTACTACACTGAAGCTTTCTTT
abundance: -; j_gene: TRBJ2-7; d_gene: -; v_gene: TRBV2; CDR3aa: CASSVPSTYEQYF; CDR3nt: TGTGCCAGCAGTGTTCCCTCGACCTACGAGCAGTACTTC
abundance: -; j_gene: TRBJ2-7; d_gene: TRBD2; v_gene: TRBV4-1; CDR3aa: CASSQDTGTSWGSSYEQYF; CDR3nt: TGCGCCAGCAGCCAAGATACCGGGACTAGCTGGGGGAGCTCCTACGAGCAGTACTTC
abundance: -; j_gene: TRBJ2-1; d_gene: TRBD1; v_gene: TRBV29-1; CDR3aa: CSVVGTGESYNEQFF; CDR3nt: TGCAGCGTTGTAGGTACAGGGGAGTCCTACAATGAGCAGTTCTTC
abundance: few; j_gene: TRBJ2-5; d_gene: TRBD1; v_gene: TRBV5-6; CDR3aa: CASSRPRDREQETQYF; CDR3nt: TGTGCCAGCAGCCGCCCCCGGGACAGGGAACAAGAGACCCAGTACTTC
abundance: -; j_gene: TRBJ2-7; d_gene: -; v_gene: TRBV7-2; CDR3aa: CASSLPTEGYEQYF; CDR3nt: TGTGCCAGCAGCCTTCCGACAGAAGGGTACGAGCAGTACTTC
abundance: many; j_gene: TRBJ2-7; d_gene: TRBD2; v_gene: TRBV7-2; CDR3aa: CASSLAGLAGGLAYEQYF; CDR3nt: TGTGCCAGCAGCTTAGCCGGACTAGCGGGGGGGTTGGCCTACGAGCAGTACTTC
abundance: few; j_gene: TRBJ1-1; d_gene: -; v_gene: TRBV7-3; CDR3aa: CASNLHRDTEAFF; CDR3nt: TGTGCCAGCAACTTACATCGGGACACTGAAGCTTTCTTT
abundance: -; j_gene: TRBJ1-1; d_gene: -; v_gene: TRBV12-3/TRBV12-4; CDR3aa: CASSGADQADAFF; CDR3nt: TGTGCCAGCTCCGGCGCAGATCAGGCTGACGCTTTCTTT
abundance: many; j_gene: TRBJ2-6; d_gene: -; v_gene: TRBV4-1; CDR3aa: CASSQAGANVLTF; CDR3nt: TGCGCCAGCAGCCAAGCCGGGGCCAACGTCCTGACTTTC
abundance: few; j_gene: TRBJ2-7; d_gene: -; v_gene: TRBV28; CDR3aa: CASAERTPYEQYF; CDR3nt: TGTGCCAGCGCGGAGAGGACACCCTACGAGCAGTACTTC
abundance: few; j_gene: TRBJ2-3; d_gene: TRBD1; v_gene: TRBV20-1; CDR3aa: CSANGQGADTQYF; CDR3nt: TGCAGTGCCAATGGGCAGGGGGCAGATACGCAGTATTTT
abundance: few; j_gene: TRBJ1-5; d_gene: -; v_gene: TRBV29-1; CDR3aa: CSVQEPQHF; CDR3nt: TGCAGCGTTCAGGAGCCCCAGCATTTT
abundance: -; j_gene: TRBJ1-2; d_gene: -; v_gene: TRBV6-5; CDR3aa: CASSYSAVSGYGYTF; CDR3nt: TGTGCCAGCAGTTACTCGGCCGTCTCTGGCTATGGCTACACCTTC